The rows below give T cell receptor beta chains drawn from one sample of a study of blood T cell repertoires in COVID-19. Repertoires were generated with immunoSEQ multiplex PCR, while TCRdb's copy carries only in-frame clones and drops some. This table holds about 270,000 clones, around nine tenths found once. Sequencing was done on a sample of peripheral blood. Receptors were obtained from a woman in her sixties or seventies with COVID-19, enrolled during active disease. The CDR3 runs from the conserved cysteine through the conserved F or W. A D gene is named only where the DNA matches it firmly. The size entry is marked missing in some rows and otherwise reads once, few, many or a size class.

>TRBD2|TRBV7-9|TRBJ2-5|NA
CASSFTGRAGQETQYF
TGTGCCAGCAGCTTCACCGGGCGAGCGGGGCAAGAGACCCAGTACTTC
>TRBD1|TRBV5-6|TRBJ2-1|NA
CASSPWTGSIYNEQFF
TGTGCCAGCAGCCCATGGACAGGGTCGATTTACAATGAGCAGTTCTTC
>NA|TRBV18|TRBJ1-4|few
CASSTGRTNEKLFF
TGTGCCAGCTCAACAGGGAGAACTAATGAAAAACTGTTTTTT
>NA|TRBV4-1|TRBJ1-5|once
CASSQDLSGKQPQHF
TGCGCCAGCAGCCAAGATCTATCAGGGAAGCAGCCCCAGCATTTT
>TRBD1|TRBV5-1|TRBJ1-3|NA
CASSGTQGAGAGNTIYF
TGCGCCAGCAGCGGGACCCAGGGGGCAGGGGCTGGAAACACCATATATTTT
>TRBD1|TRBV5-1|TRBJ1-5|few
CASSLEKQGRNQPQHF
TGCGCCAGCAGCTTAGAGAAACAGGGGCGCAATCAGCCCCAGCATTTT
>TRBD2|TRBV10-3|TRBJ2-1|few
CAIKVASGVYNEQFF
TGTGCCATCAAAGTGGCTAGCGGGGTGTACAATGAGCAGTTCTTC
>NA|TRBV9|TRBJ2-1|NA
CASSEPLWALSSYNEQFF
TGTGCCAGCAGCGAGCCCCTATGGGCCCTAAGCTCCTACAATGAGCAGTTCTTC
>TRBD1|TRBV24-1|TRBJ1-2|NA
CATSDGDRGERGYTF
TGTGCCACCAGTGATGGGGACAGGGGAGAGCGGGGCTACACCTTC
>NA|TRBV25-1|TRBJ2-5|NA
CASSVWTGRGETQYF
TGTGCCAGCAGCGTTTGGACAGGGCGGGGGGAGACCCAGTACTTC
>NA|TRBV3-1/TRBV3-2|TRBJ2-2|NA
CASSHSGANTGELFF
TGTGCCAGCAGCCATTCCGGGGCGAACACCGGGGAGCTGTTTTTT
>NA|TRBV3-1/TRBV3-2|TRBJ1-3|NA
CASSQERAGRGNTIYF
TGTGCCAGCAGCCAAGAACGCGCGGGGAGGGGAAACACCATATATTTT
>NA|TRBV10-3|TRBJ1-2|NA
CAISEQDLGYTF
TGTGCCATCAGTGAGCAGGATCTCGGCTACACCTTC
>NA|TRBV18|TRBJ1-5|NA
CASSRGQGNQPQHF
TGTGCCAGCTCTCGAGGGCAGGGCAATCAGCCCCAGCATTTT
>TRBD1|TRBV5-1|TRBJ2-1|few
CASSSRTGKDNEQFF
TGCGCCAGCAGCTCGAGGACAGGGAAGGACAATGAGCAGTTCTTC
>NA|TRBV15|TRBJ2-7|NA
CATSRTTGSYEQYF
TGTGCCACCAGCAGAACTACAGGGTCCTACGAGCAGTACTTC
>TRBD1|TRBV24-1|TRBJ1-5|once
CATSDGRDRGNPPQHF
TGTGCCACCAGTGATGGCCGGGACAGGGGTAATCCGCCCCAGCATTTT
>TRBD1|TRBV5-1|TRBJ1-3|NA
CASSSTGGTGNTIYF
TGCGCCAGCAGCTCTACAGGGGGCACTGGAAACACCATATATTTT
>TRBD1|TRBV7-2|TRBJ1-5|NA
CASSPGTAINQPQHF
TGTGCCAGCAGCCCCGGGACAGCAATCAATCAGCCCCAGCATTTT
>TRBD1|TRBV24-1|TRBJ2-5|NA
CATSDQRTGQETQYF
TGTGCCACCAGTGACCAACGGACAGGGCAAGAGACCCAGTACTTC
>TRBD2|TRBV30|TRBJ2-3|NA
CAWSPSYHSGGQYF
TGTGCCTGGAGTCCTAGCTATCACAGCGGGGGGCAGTATTTT
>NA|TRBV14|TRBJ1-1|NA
CASSPAGRGDRTEAFF
TGTGCCAGCAGCCCGGCGGGACGAGGGGATAGGACTGAAGCTTTCTTT
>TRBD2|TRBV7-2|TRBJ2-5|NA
CASSPRTSGGLVSQYF
TGTGCCAGCAGCCCACGGACTAGCGGGGGGCTGGTGTCCCAGTACTTC
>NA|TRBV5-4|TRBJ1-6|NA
CASSTQGVNNSPLHF
TGTGCCAGCAGCACACAGGGAGTTAATAATTCACCCCTCCACTTT